The 28 T cell receptor beta chains given below trace back to one sample, sequenced in a study of PD-1 blockade in classical Hodgkin lymphoma. Clones were sequenced by immunoSEQ multiplex PCR, and TCRdb holds only the in-frame ones, with some missing. This sample carries around 91,000 clones, about four fifths of them seen once, and the ten largest clones take 16%. Brentuximab vedotin exposure varied, and every patient relapsed after autologous stem cell transplantation. The material sequenced was peripheral blood mononuclear cells (PBMCs), taken before the second cycle of nivolumab. These receptors all stem from a human donor with classical Hodgkin lymphoma.

CDR3 sequence (DNA): TGTGCCAGCACTAGGTGGACAGGGTTGGGAAATGGCTACACCTTC. This translates into CASTRWTGLGNGYTF. The gene calls are TRBV6-5 and TRBJ1-2; the match to TRBD1 covers 8 bases. There are 15 residues in the CDR3. The V and J ends lost 7 bases and 6 bases, in that order; junction bases with no gene match: 13. Germline V gene lookup returns CDR1 MNHEY and CDR2 SVGAGI.

The chain recombines TRBV18 with TRBJ2-5, with D unclear. This CDR3 is 14 amino acids long. Per germline, CDR1 KGHSH and CDR2 LQKENI. Trimming left V 0 bases short and J 4 bases short, with 9 bases between. The CDR3 loop is CASSPPSNSETQYF. The CDR3 DNA reads as TGTGCCAGCTCACCACCCTCGAATTCAGAGACCCAGTACTTC.

J is TRBJ2-3 and V is TRBV5-4; D gene uncertain. Germline V gene lookup returns CDR1 SGHNT and CDR2 YYREEE (reference sequence). The length of the CDR3 is 15 residues. The V gene lost 1 base and the J gene lost 2 bases, with 11 bases spanning the gap. The CDR3 nucleotides read TGTGCCAGCAGCTTGCGTGCGGAATCCACAGATACGCAGTATTTT. Its translation: CASSLRAESTDTQYF.

The V and J genes are TRBV28 and TRBJ2-1, with D perhaps TRBD2 (6 bases). CDR3 length: 15 amino acids. The germline CDR1 and CDR2 sequences are MDHEN and SYDVKM. Deletions cut 5 bases from V and 8 bases from J, with 19 bases between. Here the CDR3 reads CASSPARGTFYEQFF. CDR3 DNA: TGTGCCAGCAGTCCCGCGCGGGGTACATTCTATGAGCAGTTCTTC.

The chain is built from TRBV5-6 and TRBJ2-7, with a possible D match to TRBD2 (6 bases). CDR1 and CDR2 from the germline V gene are SGHDT and YYEEEE. The CDR3 contains 17 residues. Trimming cost V 0 bases and J 2 bases, with 18 bases left between them. The CDR3: CASSLVGDSLAPYEQYF. The CDR3 nucleotides are TGTGCCAGCAGCTTGGTAGGCGACTCTCTAGCGCCCTACGAGCAGTACTTC. Using reference TRBV5-6 and TRBJ2-7 for the parts outside the CDR3, the full variable domain is DAGVTQSPTHLIKTRGQQVTLRCSPKSGHDTVSWYQQALGQGPQFIFQYYEEEERQRGNFPDRFSGHQFPNYSSELNVNALLLGDSALYLCASSLVGDSLAPYEQYFGPGTRLTVT.

The chain couples TRBV4-2 to TRBJ2-3, with 7 bases identical to TRBD2. CDR1 is LGHNA and CDR2 is YNFKEQ in the germline V gene. J gave up 2 bases and V 4 bases, and 3 bases lay outside the gene matches. There are 14 residues in the CDR3. CDR3 nucleotide sequence: TGTGCCAGCAGCCGGGGGGGGGACACAGATACGCAGTATTTT. Amino acids: CASSRGGDTDTQYF.

J is TRBJ1-4 and V is TRBV16; D gene uncertain. Germline CDR1 KGHSY, CDR2 FQNENV. CDR3 length: 15 amino acids. The V end lost 5 bases, the J end lost 7 bases, and 17 bases lay between the germline ends. The CDR3 loop reads CASSAPGASGEKLFF. DNA of the CDR3: TGTGCCAGCAGCGCTCCGGGAGCTTCAGGTGAAAAACTGTTTTTT.

This chain uses TRBV9 with TRBJ2-5; D is perhaps TRBD2 (6 bases). Trimming stripped 8 bases from V and 2 bases from J, with 10 bases between. The CDR3 has 12 amino acids. CDR1 and CDR2 (germline): SGDLS, YYNGEE. This CDR3 is CASSREQETQYF. The CDR3 coding sequence is TGTGCCAGTAGCCGGGAGCAAGAGACCCAGTACTTC.

This chain uses TRBV7-9 with TRBJ2-1; weak D call: TRBD2 (6 bases). Trimming pared 5 bases from V and 9 bases from J, leaving 8 bases between. Germline-derived CDR1 and CDR2 are SEHNR and FQNEAQ (reference sequence). The CDR3 length is 11 residues. CDR3 in DNA: TGTGCCAGCAGCCGGACTACTGAGCAGTTCTTC. Encoded protein: CASSRTTEQFF.

This sequence joins TRBV19 and TRBJ1-1; 9 bases map to TRBD1. V lost 7 bases, J lost 4 bases, and 13 bases stayed unmatched. CDR1 and CDR2 from the germline V gene are LNHDA and SQIVND (reference sequence). The CDR3 runs to 16 residues. As DNA, the CDR3 is TGTGCCAGTACCGCAATGGGACAGGGTAGGATCACTGAAGCTTTCTTT. It translates to CASTAMGQGRITEAFF.

The gene calls are TRBV30 and TRBJ2-5, with 11 nucleotides matching TRBD2. V lost 1 base, J lost 5 bases, and 9 bases stayed unmatched. Germline V gene lookup returns CDR1 GTSNPN and CDR2 SVGIG (reference sequence). The length of the CDR3 is 16 residues. For the CDR3, the DNA is TGTGCCTGGAGTGGTCTAGCGGGAGGAGGAGTGGAGACCCAGTACTTC. Amino acid sequence: CAWSGLAGGGVETQYF.

In its sample, this clone was seen a few times. The chain has TRBV7-2 and TRBJ2-7; TRBD1 matches at 10 bases. CDR1 and CDR2 from the germline V gene are SGHTA and FQGNSA. CDR3 length: 17 residues. Trimming at V came to 0 bases and at J to 1 base, leaving 6 bases not matched to a gene. CDR3 loop: CASSLALGQGRSYEQYF. DNA of the CDR3: TGTGCCAGCAGCTTAGCCCTGGGACAGGGGCGATCCTACGAGCAGTACTTC.

This chain connects TRBV18 to TRBJ1-4, with TRBD1 as a possible D gene (6 bases). The germline gives CDR1 KGHSH, CDR2 LQKENI. The CDR3 has 14 residues. Deletions cut 3 bases from V and 8 bases from J, with 13 bases between. The CDR3 DNA reads as TGTGCCAGCTCACCGCAGGGGCTACGCGAAAAACTGTTTTTT. As protein: CASSPQGLREKLFF.

The rearrangement uses TRBV4-1 and TRBJ1-2; D perhaps matches TRBD1 (5 bases). The germline V gene encodes CDR1 MGHRA and CDR2 YSYEKL. The CDR3 is 16 residues long. Trimming removed 0 bases from V and 4 bases from J, with 15 bases in between. This chain's CDR3 is CASSQEGQGGFYGYTF. The CDR3, as DNA: TGCGCCAGCAGCCAAGAGGGGCAGGGCGGGTTCTATGGCTACACCTTC.

The chain links TRBV7-2 to TRBJ2-7; D is possibly TRBD1 or TRBD2 (7 bases each). CDR1 SGHTA and CDR2 FQGNSA come from the germline V gene. The V and J ends lost 3 bases and 6 bases respectively, with 12 bases between them. There are 13 residues in the CDR3. The CDR3 here is CASSFTGEGEQYF. As DNA, the CDR3 is TGTGCCAGCAGCTTTACAGGGGAGGGCGAGCAGTACTTC. Full variable domain (missing parts from reference TRBV7-2 and TRBJ2-7): GAGVSQSPSNKVTEKGKDVELRCDPISGHTALYWYRQSLGQGLEFLIYFQGNSAPDKSGLPSDRFSAERTGGSVSTLTIQRTQQEDSAVYLCASSFTGEGEQYFGPGTRLTVT.

The chain is built from TRBV19 and TRBJ2-7, with D perhaps matching TRBD2 (6 bases). V lost 6 bases to trimming and J lost 2 bases, with 14 bases between them. There are 14 residues in the CDR3. Germline values: CDR1 LNHDA, CDR2 SQIVND (reference sequence). In DNA, the CDR3 is TGTGCCAGTAGCCCACGGGGGACCCCCTACGAGCAGTACTTC. Translated, it gives CASSPRGTPYEQYF.

The V call is TRBV14, the J call TRBJ2-1, with D possibly being TRBD2 (5 bases). Per germline, CDR1 SGHDN and CDR2 FVKESK. The CDR3 runs 15 residues. The V gene lost 2 bases and the J gene lost 2 bases, with 10 bases spanning the gap. CDR3 sequence (DNA): TGTGCCAGCAGCCAACAAGGACTCACCTACAATGAGCAGTTCTTC. This sequence encodes CASSQQGLTYNEQFF.

This clone was found once. This chain uses TRBV4-3 with TRBJ2-4, with 12 bases that match TRBD2. The CDR3 loop spans 21 amino acids. Trimming cost V 1 base and J 3 bases; bases outside gene matches: 16. CDR1 and CDR2 from the germline V gene are LGHNA and YSLEER. This CDR3 reads CASSQGRASGRAQVGKNIQYF. As DNA, the CDR3 is TGCGCCAGCAGCCAAGGCAGGGCTAGCGGGAGGGCCCAGGTCGGCAAAAACATTCAGTACTTC.

The chain combines TRBV11-2 with TRBJ2-7, with D perhaps matching TRBD1 or TRBD2 (5 bases each). CDR1 SGHAT and CDR2 FQNNGV come from the germline V gene. CDR3 length: 14 amino acids. The V end lost 5 bases, the J end lost 5 bases, and 16 bases lay between the germline ends. The CDR3 region is CASSPRGTYDEQYF. CDR3 coding DNA: TGTGCCAGCAGCCCGAGGGGCACCTACGACGAGCAGTACTTC.

The rearrangement joins TRBV7-9 to TRBJ2-7; TRBD1 aligns across 9 bases. Germline V gene sequence: CDR1 SEHNR, CDR2 FQNEAQ (reference sequence). CDR3 length: 15 amino acids. V lost 5 bases to trimming and J lost 0 bases; unmatched junction nucleotides: 5. Here the CDR3 reads CASSQGQGFSYEQYF. Here the CDR3 DNA reads TGTGCCAGCAGCCAGGGACAGGGATTCTCCTACGAGCAGTACTTC.

The rearrangement uses TRBV5-1 and TRBJ1-1; D gene uncertain. Germline-derived CDR1 and CDR2 are SGHRS and YFSETQ. V was shortened by 0 bases and J by 0 bases, with 6 bases between the two germline ends. The CDR3 covers 14 residues. The CDR3 nucleotides are TGCGCCAGCAGCTTGGGACTGCTGAACACTGAAGCTTTCTTT. Translated, it gives CASSLGLLNTEAFF.

The rearrangement uses TRBV25-1 and TRBJ2-5; 8 bases map to TRBD2. CDR3 length: 16 residues. With 3 bases clipped from V and 4 bases from J, the junction kept 10 bases outside the gene matches. The V gene's germline CDR1 is MGHDK and CDR2 SYGVNS. The CDR3, as DNA: TGTGCCAGCAGTGACCGCCGATCGGGACTAGTAGAGACCCAGTACTTC. It translates to CASSDRRSGLVETQYF.

This clone occurred a few times. The V gene is TRBV6-5, the J gene TRBJ1-4; 9 bases align to TRBD1. Germline CDR1 reads MNHEY; CDR2 reads SVGAGI. V dropped 6 bases and J dropped 9; count of bases not matched to a gene: 5. CDR3 size: 13 residues. The CDR3 region is CASRGTGYKKLFF. CDR3 nucleotides: TGTGCCAGCAGGGGGACAGGGTACAAAAAACTGTTTTTT.

The CDR3 DNA reads TGTGCCAGCAGCTTAGAGACAGGGACCTACGAGCAGTACTTC. It specifies CASSLETGTYEQYF. V and J are TRBV7-2 and TRBJ2-7, with 7 bases fitting TRBD1. Germline CDR1 is SGHTA and CDR2 is FQGNSA. The CDR3 contains 14 residues. J lost 2 bases, V lost 1 base, and 2 bases had no gene match.

With regard to this clone: One end of the junction varies from germline; a read error may be responsible. The chain joins TRBV7-2 to TRBJ2-1, with D possibly being TRBD1 or TRBD2 (5 bases each). This CDR3 region has 13 residues. The germline V gene has CDR1 SGHTA and CDR2 FQGNSA. Here the CDR3 DNA reads TGTGCCAGCAGGCCTGGACACCTCGGGGAGCCGTTCTTC. Residues: CASRPGHLGEPFF.

The CDR3 reads CASSRDIDNTGELFF. The CDR3 region has the DNA TGCGCCAGCAGCCGGGACATAGACAACACCGGGGAGCTGTTTTTT. The chain combines TRBV10-1 with TRBJ2-2, with D possibly matching TRBD1 (6 bases). The CDR3 sequence is 15 residues long. Germline CDR1 reads WNHNN; CDR2 reads SYGVQD (reference sequence). V lost 6 bases, J lost 2 bases, and 13 bases lay in between.

The chain links TRBV30 to TRBJ2-7; 7 positions match TRBD1. In germline, CDR1 is GTSNPN, CDR2 SVGIG (reference sequence). The ends lost 3 bases at V and 3 bases at J; junction bases unmatched: 8. CDR3 size: 14 residues. The chain's CDR3 is CAWRRTGSLYEQYF. CDR3 DNA: TGTGCCTGGAGGCGGACAGGTTCACTCTACGAGCAGTACTTC.

The chain combines TRBV15 with TRBJ2-1; D is undetermined. Germline V gives CDR1 LNHNV, CDR2 YYDKDF (reference sequence). The ends were cut back, 1 base at V and 6 bases at J, with 16 bases in the middle. The CDR3 contains 16 residues. CDR3 DNA: TGTGCCACCAGCAGAGGAGTAGTACCGGCCTCCAATGAGCAGTTCTTC. Protein product: CATSRGVVPASNEQFF.